This T cell receptor (beta chain) was sequenced in a study of T cells in Graves' hyperthyroidism and ophthalmopathy. Researchers amplified the TCR beta CDR3 regions from RNA transcripts. HTBI primers were used for first-round RT-PCR of the TCR CDR3. TCRdb redid the calling of the multiplex PCR reads with MiXCR, one entry per CDR3 protein. The sample consists of 300,000 to 400,000 distinct CDR3 sequences, 14% of them appearing once. Trimming shortened V by 7 bases and J by 5 bases, and 18 bases separated the two germline ends. Germline V gene sequence: CDR1 MDHEN, CDR2 SYDVKM. The CDR3 has 14 amino acids.

The receptor's source is a woman younger than 45 with Graves' ophthalmopathy. The sequencing sample was made of blood. This sequence joins TRBV28 and TRBJ2-7, with a tentative D call TRBD2 (7 bases). The CDR3 DNA follows: TGTGCCAGCAATACCTTGGGGGGGCGCGACGAGCAGTACTTC. This sequence encodes CASNTLGGRDEQYF.